The next 3 T cell receptor beta chains were all read from a single sample in a study of blood T cells in healthy people across ages. Through a sample-barcoded 5' primer and a J-beta primer mix, a second PCR was run for roughly 6 to 12 cycles. TCRdb re-analysed the 5' RACE reads in MiXCR, keeping a single row per CDR3 protein. The sample records about 780,000 distinct CDR3 sequences, around 24% being singletons. In addition, the sample was reused for a study of T cells of mothers and their children.

Sequenced input: blood. All receptors come from a boy between 10 and 17 years old in good health.

The rearrangement uses TRBV12-3 or TRBV12-4 and TRBJ2-2; D remains ambiguous. This CDR3 region has 12 residues. Trimming left V 3 bases short and J 6 bases short, with 5 bases between. CDR3 amino acids: CASSFGAGELFF. CDR3 DNA: TGTGCCAGCAGTTTTGGGGCCGGGGAGCTGTTTTTT.

This clonotype was seen more than once but under ten times. The chain has TRBV11-1 and TRBJ2-5, with D possibly matching TRBD1 (5 bases). CDR3 length: 17 residues. The V end was cut by 3 bases, the J end by 1 base, with 18 bases between. Germline V CDR1 and CDR2: SGHAT, FQDESV (reference sequence). CDR3 region: CASSFSPREWGQETQYF. CDR3 DNA sequence: TGTGCCAGCAGCTTTTCTCCCAGGGAATGGGGCCAAGAGACCCAGTACTTC. Supplemented by reference TRBV11-1 and TRBJ2-5, the full variable domain reads EAEVAQSPRYKITEKSQAVAFWCDPISGHATLYWYRQILGQGPELLVQFQDESVVDDSQLPKDRFSAERLKGVDSTLKIQPAELGDSAMYLCASSFSPREWGQETQYFGPGTRLLVL.

This chain uses TRBV20-1 with TRBJ2-5; 7 positions agree with TRBD2. CDR3 length equals 13 residues. V was pared by 4 bases and J by 2 bases, with 4 bases of the junction left unmatched. CDR1 DFQATT and CDR2 SNEGSKA come from the germline V gene (reference sequence). The CDR3 spells CSATRGEQETQYF. The CDR3 bases are TGCAGTGCTACCCGGGGGGAACAAGAGACCCAGTACTTC.